This T cell receptor beta chain was sequenced during a study of T cell responses to AZD1222 COVID-19 vaccine. The data were produced by immunoSEQ multiplex PCR, yet TCRdb's version contains in-frame clones alone and is incomplete. The sample shows 120,000 to 150,000 clones, about nine tenths of them seen only once. The ends were cut back, 5 bases at V and 5 bases at J, with 13 bases in the middle. Germline CDR1 MNHEY, CDR2 SVGAGI. This CDR3 region has 14 residues. This material consisted of peripheral blood, taken 28 days after the second AZD1222 dose. V is TRBV6-5 and J is TRBJ1-5; tentatively, D is TRBD1 (6 bases). This TCR derives from an adult who received the AZD1222 COVID-19 vaccine. CDR3 coding DNA: TGTGCCAGCAGTCCCGAAACAGGGTATCAGCCCCAGCATTTT. It codes for CASSPETGYQPQHF.